The next 2 T cell receptor beta chains were all read from a single sample in a study of cytomegalovirus exposure and HLA in healthy donors. The PCR employed 60 Vbeta primers together with 13 Jbeta primers. Profiled with immunoSEQ multiplex PCR; TCRdb holds only in-frame clones, not every one. The sample features 65,000 to 85,000 clones, with roughly 2.6% in its top ten. Sequences were obtained from PBMCs. Every receptor here comes from a female donor in good health and CMV-seropositive.

The gene calls are TRBV11-3 and TRBJ2-7; TRBD1 matches 8 bases. Trimming took 5 bases from V and 5 from J; bases not matched to a gene: 2. This CDR3 spans 12 amino acids. CDR1 SGHNT and CDR2 YENEEA come from the germline V gene. The CDR3 sequence: CASSQDRDEQYF. The DNA for the CDR3 is TGTGCCAGCAGCCAGGACAGGGACGAGCAGTACTTC.

The rearrangement links TRBV18 to TRBJ1-4, with D possibly being TRBD1 (5 bases). Trimming stripped 2 bases from V and 8 bases from J, with 9 bases between. Germline CDR1 reads KGHSH; CDR2 reads LQKENI. The CDR3 contains 13 residues. The CDR3 spells CASSPGAGEKLFF. Here the CDR3 DNA reads TGTGCCAGCTCACCAGGGGCCGGGGAAAAACTGTTTTTT.